These 32 T cell receptor beta chains were sequenced from one sample in a study of shared clonotypes between healthy human individuals. Produced via immunoSEQ multiplex PCR; TCRdb's table is partial and in-frame only. The data hold about 2.2 million clones, with 93% observed a single time. CD8 cells regarded as naive lacked CD45RO, were positively chosen for CCR7, and omitted terminally differentiated effector memory CD45RA+ cells. The sample consisted of naive CD8+ T cells from PBMCs. The receptors stem from a man aged 18 to 29 in good health. Some clones in this sample may be carry-over from other donors' samples.

This sequence joins TRBV28 and TRBJ2-2, with D possibly TRBD1 on 5 matching bases. Germline values: CDR1 MDHEN, CDR2 SYDVKM. V lost 5 bases and J lost 13, with 17 bases in between. This CDR3 is 13 amino acids long. The CDR3 coding sequence is TGTGCCAGCAGTCCAACATTTGACAGCTGGCTGTTTTTT. It yields the protein CASSPTFDSWLFF.

The V and J genes are TRBV5-8 and TRBJ1-2, with D uncertain. CDR1 SGHTS and CDR2 YDEGEE come from the germline V gene. Trimming stripped 4 bases from V and 9 bases from J, with 13 bases between. The CDR3 has 12 amino acids. The CDR3 DNA is TGTGCCAGCAGCACCACCCATCCCCGCTACACCTTC. Its protein is CASSTTHPRYTF. The full variable domain, rest sourced from reference TRBV5-8 and TRBJ1-2, is EAGVTQSPTHLIKTRGQQATLRCSPISGHTSVYWYQQALGLGLQFLLWYDEGEERNRGNFPPRFSGRQFPNYSSELNVNALELEDSALYLCASSTTHPRYTFGSGTRLTVV.

Notes on this clone: Additional DNA sequences in this sample encode the identical CDR3. V is TRBV6-5 and J is TRBJ2-3; tentatively, D is TRBD2 (6 bases). This CDR3 contains 15 residues. Trimming cost V 2 bases and J 0 bases, with 9 bases left between them. CDR1 MNHEY and CDR2 SVGAGI come from the germline V gene. CDR3 nucleotides: TGTGCCAGCAGTTACGGCAGCGGGAGCACAGATACGCAGTATTTT. Its protein is CASSYGSGSTDTQYF.

Only one count was recorded for this clone. CDR3 residues: CASSVGGGGGPKNIQYF. As DNA, the CDR3 is TGTGCCAGCAGCGTAGGAGGGGGCGGCGGACCCAAAAACATTCAGTACTTC. V is TRBV9 and J is TRBJ2-4, with 7 bases that match TRBD1. Germline lookup yields CDR1 SGDLS and CDR2 YYNGEE. CDR3 size: 17 residues. V trimming: 0 bases; J trimming: 2 bases; junction bases outside the gene matches: 8. Looking up the rest from reference TRBV9 and TRBJ2-4 gives the full variable domain: DSGVTQTPKHLITATGQRVTLRCSPRSGDLSVYWYQQSLDQGLQFLIQYYNGEERAKGNILERFSAQQFPDLHSELNLSSLELGDSALYFCASSVGGGGGPKNIQYFGAGTRLSVL.

The chain joins TRBV29-1 to TRBJ1-1, with 8 nucleotides matching TRBD1. Germline trimming cut 0 bases from V and 0 bases from J; bases unmatched to any gene: 3. The CDR3 is 15 amino acids. Germline V lookup: CDR1 SQVTM, CDR2 ANQGSEA. Here the CDR3 reads CSVEDRGRLNTEAFF. DNA of the CDR3: TGCAGCGTTGAAGACAGGGGGCGACTGAACACTGAAGCTTTCTTT.

The chain is built from TRBV29-1 and TRBJ2-3, with a weak D call TRBD1 (5 bases). V dropped 8 bases and J dropped 4 bases, with 10 bases sitting between them. The CDR3 runs to 11 residues. Germline V gene data show CDR1 as SQVTM and CDR2 as ANQGSEA. The CDR3 DNA sequence: TGCAGCATCCTAGGGGCAGATACGCAGTATTTT. Its protein product is CSILGADTQYF.

The chain links TRBV28 to TRBJ2-3, with TRBD2 identical over 7 bases. The J segment lost 4 bases and the V segment lost 5 bases, leaving 12 bases of the junction unmatched. Germline V lookup: CDR1 MDHEN, CDR2 SYDVKM. This CDR3 is built from 16 residues. The CDR3: CASSPRLAGLADTQYF. The DNA for the CDR3 is TGTGCCAGCAGTCCACGACTAGCAGGGTTGGCAGATACGCAGTATTTT.

The CDR3 DNA reads TGTGCCAGTAGTATGGAAGTCAGGGCAACTAATGAAAAACTGTTTTTT. Protein sequence: CASSMEVRATNEKLFF. The chain has TRBV19 and TRBJ1-4; TRBD1 might be the D (5 bases). Germline-derived CDR1 and CDR2 are LNHDA and SQIVND (reference sequence). The CDR3 contains 16 residues. V dropped 3 bases and J dropped 0 bases, with 11 bases sitting between them.

This clone has only one observation. Here the CDR3 reads CASSRLAGFYNEQFF. The CDR3 coding sequence is TGTGCCAGCAGTCGACTAGCGGGTTTTTACAATGAGCAGTTCTTC. V is TRBV6-5 and J is TRBJ2-1; 10 bases agree with TRBD2. Germline assignment: CDR1 MNHEY and CDR2 SVGAGI. Losses at the gene ends were 5 bases for V and 4 bases for J; bases not matched to a gene: 5. The CDR3 loop spans 15 amino acids.

This clone was detected once. This chain uses TRBV7-9 with TRBJ2-7; 10 bases agree with TRBD2. Losses at the gene ends were 6 bases for V and 5 bases for J; bases not matched to a gene: 4. Per germline, CDR1 SEHNR and CDR2 FQNEAQ (reference sequence). CDR3 length: 13 residues. This CDR3 is CASRFGTSDEQYF. CDR3 nucleotide sequence: TGTGCCAGCAGGTTTGGGACTAGCGACGAGCAGTACTTC.

In regard to this clone: This specimen includes other DNA sequences encoding the same CDR3. The CDR3, as DNA: TGCGCCAGCAGCCTCCTACTAGCGGGAGGGTCTTATGAGCAGTTCTTC. It codes for CASSLLLAGGSYEQFF. This chain links TRBV4-3 with TRBJ2-1, with 13 bases identical to TRBD2. The CDR3 length is 16 residues. With 4 bases clipped from V and 8 bases from J, the junction kept 8 bases outside the gene matches. CDR1 and CDR2 (germline): LGHNA, YSLEER.

The J gene is TRBJ2-7, the V gene TRBV11-2, with D possibly being TRBD2 (6 bases). CDR3 length equals 14 residues. Germline V gene lookup returns CDR1 SGHAT and CDR2 FQNNGV. V was shortened by 3 bases and J by 0 bases, with 9 bases between the two germline ends. The CDR3 DNA reads as TGTGCCAGCAGCTTCGGCGGGGCCTCCTACGAGCAGTACTTC. This sequence encodes CASSFGGASYEQYF. Full variable domain (remainder filled in from reference TRBV11-2 and TRBJ2-7): EAGVAQSPRYKIIEKRQSVAFWCNPISGHATLYWYQQILGQGPKLLIQFQNNGVVDDSQLPKDRFSAERLKGVDSTLKIQPAKLEDSAVYLCASSFGGASYEQYFGPGTRLTVT.

V gene TRBV6-6 combines with J gene TRBJ2-7, with D tentatively TRBD1 or TRBD2 (5 bases each). Trimming took off 2 bases at V and 5 bases at J, with 13 bases between the two ends. Per the germline V gene, CDR1 is MNHNY and CDR2 is SVGAGI (reference sequence). This CDR3 is built from 14 residues. CDR3 region: CASSYERGVHEQYF. The DNA for the CDR3 is TGTGCCAGCAGTTACGAGAGGGGAGTCCACGAGCAGTACTTC.

A few counts support this clone. V gene TRBV30 combines with J gene TRBJ1-3; tentatively, D is TRBD1 (6 bases). Germline values: CDR1 GTSNPN, CDR2 SVGIG (reference sequence). The V and J ends lost 1 base and 11 bases respectively, with 27 bases between them. CDR3 length equals 17 residues. This CDR3 reads CAWSAHRVMDQTRAIYF. CDR3 nucleotides: TGTGCCTGGAGTGCCCACAGGGTGATGGATCAAACCCGCGCCATATATTTT.

This sequence joins TRBV9 and TRBJ2-7, with 9 bases matching TRBD1. The V gene end was trimmed by 3 bases and the J gene end by 4 bases; junction bases not matched to a gene: 8. Germline V CDR1 and CDR2: SGDLS, YYNGEE. The CDR3 length is 15 residues. The CDR3 reads CASSAAPGQGYEQYF. The CDR3 region has the DNA TGTGCCAGCAGCGCTGCGCCGGGACAGGGTTACGAGCAGTACTTC.

The rearrangement links TRBV28 to TRBJ2-3, with D hard to call. Trimming took 6 bases from V and 2 from J, leaving 12 bases between them. The CDR3 loop spans 14 amino acids. Germline V gene lookup returns CDR1 MDHEN and CDR2 SYDVKM. The DNA of the CDR3 is TGTGCCAGCAGGTCACCTCTGGACACAGATACGCAGTATTTT. Amino acid sequence: CASRSPLDTDTQYF.

On this clone itself: Other DNA sequences in this specimen translate into the identical CDR3. The rearrangement joins TRBV7-3 to TRBJ2-3; D unclear. Trimming removed 4 bases at V and 0 bases at J, with 8 bases between. CDR1 and CDR2 (germline): SGHTA, FQGTGA. The CDR3 totals 14 residues. The CDR3 bases are TGTGCCAGCAGCTCCGACGGAAGCACAGATACGCAGTATTTT. As protein: CASSSDGSTDTQYF. Filled out from reference TRBV7-3 and TRBJ2-3, the complete variable domain reads GAGVSQTPSNKVTEKGKYVELRCDPISGHTALYWYRQSLGQGPEFLIYFQGTGAADDSGLPNDRFFAVRPEGSVSTLKIQRTERGDSAVYLCASSSDGSTDTQYFGPGTRLTVL.

CDR3: CASSVTPGTYVEQYF. In DNA form, the CDR3 reads TGTGCCAGTAGTGTAACCCCGGGGACCTACGTCGAGCAGTACTTC. V gene TRBV19 combines with J gene TRBJ2-7; D is perhaps TRBD1 or TRBD2 (5 bases each). CDR3 length: 15 residues. Between the trimmed V and J ends, which lost 5 bases and 6 bases, there was a span of 20 bases. Per germline, CDR1 LNHDA and CDR2 SQIVND (reference sequence).

This rearrangement joins TRBV28 to TRBJ1-1, with D maybe TRBD1 (5 bases). The V end was cut by 9 bases, the J end by 1 base, with 12 bases between. Germline V lookup: CDR1 MDHEN, CDR2 SYDVKM. The CDR3 consists of 13 residues. CDR3 nucleotides: TGTGCCAGTCTCAGGGTGGGGAACACTGAAGCTTTCTTT. Protein product: CASLRVGNTEAFF.

In this sample, this clone turned up once. The chain's CDR3 is CASSSGTGAFWSTGELFF. CDR3 DNA sequence: TGTGCCAGCAGTTCCGGGACAGGGGCCTTCTGGAGCACCGGGGAGCTGTTTTTT. The chain carries TRBV28 and TRBJ2-2, with 10 bases fitting TRBD1. Germline assignment: CDR1 MDHEN and CDR2 SYDVKM. Losses at the gene ends were 4 bases for V and 4 bases for J; bases not matched to a gene: 12. This CDR3 has 18 amino acids.

This rearrangement joins TRBV9 to TRBJ1-4; maybe TRBD1 (5 bases). From germline, CDR1 is SGDLS and CDR2 YYNGEE. The CDR3 is made up of 14 amino acids. V was pared by 1 base and J by 8 bases, with 12 bases between. This chain's CDR3 is CASSVIPEGEKLFF. CDR3 bases: TGTGCCAGCAGCGTAATTCCCGAGGGGGAAAAACTGTTTTTT.

The chain carries TRBV7-8 and TRBJ1-3; 7 bases map to TRBD1. This CDR3 spans 15 amino acids. Germline assignment: CDR1 SGHVS and CDR2 FQNEAQ. Losses at the gene ends were 5 bases for V and 3 bases for J; bases not matched to a gene: 7. In nucleotides, the CDR3 is TGTGCCAGCAGCCCCCCGACAGGGCGTGGAAACACCATATATTTT. Amino acids: CASSPPTGRGNTIYF.

This clone was found a few times. J is TRBJ1-1 and V is TRBV6-5; 7 positions match TRBD1. Germline V gene lookup returns CDR1 MNHEY and CDR2 SVGAGI. After removal of 7 bases from V and 2 bases from J, the junction contained 4 bases not matched to a gene. CDR3 size: 13 residues. DNA for the CDR3: TGTGCCAGCACGACAGGGATTAACACTGAAGCTTTCTTT. It yields the protein CASTTGINTEAFF.

In this sample, this clone turned up once. V is TRBV29-1 and J is TRBJ2-5, with D maybe TRBD1 (6 bases). The V gene lost 5 bases and the J gene lost 7 bases, with 20 bases spanning the gap. Germline V gene data show CDR1 as SQVTM and CDR2 as ANQGSEA. This CDR3 contains 14 residues. The CDR3 protein is CSVFFGAGVGTQYF. CDR3 nucleotide sequence: TGCAGCGTTTTTTTTGGGGCAGGGGTAGGGACCCAGTACTTC.

This clone was picked up one time. The chain couples TRBV13 to TRBJ2-7, with TRBD2 matching over 11 bases. Germline V gives CDR1 PRHDT, CDR2 FYEKMQ (reference sequence). The J segment lost 1 base and the V segment lost 5 bases, leaving 10 bases of the junction unmatched. The CDR3 totals 17 residues. The CDR3 coding sequence is TGTGCCAGCAGCAAACGGACTAGCGGGCTTTATTCCTACGAGCAGTACTTC. Translating it yields CASSKRTSGLYSYEQYF.

The chain carries TRBV7-6 and TRBJ2-2, with 8 bases identical to TRBD1. This CDR3 comprises 14 residues. The germline V gene has CDR1 SGHVS and CDR2 FNYEAQ. Trimming cost V 7 bases and J 9 bases; bases outside gene matches: 10. The CDR3 loop is CASTSGDRSRELFF. The CDR3 bases are TGTGCCAGCACGTCAGGGGACAGGAGCCGGGAGCTGTTTTTT.

This chain connects TRBV5-5 to TRBJ2-3; D is unclear. There are 17 residues in the CDR3. The germline CDR1 and CDR2 sequences are SGHKS and YYEKEE (reference sequence). V was trimmed by 4 bases and J by 2 bases, leaving 20 bases between them. The CDR3 coding sequence is TGTGCCAGCAGCCGTTCTTCCTTATCTGGGTACACAGATACGCAGTATTTT. Protein sequence: CASSRSSLSGYTDTQYF.

The gene calls are TRBV13 and TRBJ1-3; D uncertain. CDR3 length: 14 amino acids. The germline V and J ends were trimmed by 4 bases and 4 bases, with 11 bases remaining between them. In germline, CDR1 is PRHDT, CDR2 FYEKMQ (reference sequence). CDR3 nucleotide sequence: TGTGCCAGCAGCTCCCTAGACCGGGGAAACACCATATATTTT. Translated, it gives CASSSLDRGNTIYF. Full variable domain (missing parts from reference TRBV13 and TRBJ1-3): AAGVIQSPRHLIKEKRETATLKCYPIPRHDTVYWYQQGPGQDPQFLISFYEKMQSDKGSIPDRFSAQQFSDYHSELNMSSLELGDSALYFCASSSLDRGNTIYFGEGSWLTVV.

V gene TRBV15 combines with J gene TRBJ1-4; D gene unclear. CDR1 LNHNV and CDR2 YYDKDF come from the germline V gene (reference sequence). The CDR3 length is 15 residues. V lost 0 bases and J 0 bases, leaving 5 bases between the germline ends. The CDR3 protein is CATSRDSSTNEKLFF. CDR3 DNA: TGTGCCACCAGCAGAGACAGCTCAACTAATGAAAAACTGTTTTTT.

The V and J genes are TRBV9 and TRBJ2-1, with 8 bases that match TRBD2. J was trimmed by 0 bases and V by 1 base; bases with no gene match: 3. Germline CDR1 and CDR2: SGDLS and YYNGEE. The CDR3 totals 16 residues. The CDR3 sequence is CASSVLAGRSYNEQFF. CDR3 DNA sequence: TGTGCCAGCAGCGTACTAGCGGGCCGCTCCTACAATGAGCAGTTCTTC.

The J gene is TRBJ2-5, the V gene TRBV6-1, with 7 nucleotides matching TRBD2. This CDR3 region has 15 residues. The J segment lost 3 bases and the V segment lost 4 bases, leaving 8 bases of the junction unmatched. The germline V gene has CDR1 MNHNS and CDR2 SASEGT. The DNA for the CDR3 is TGTGCCAGCAGTGCCGGTGGGGGAGGGGAAGAGACCCAGTACTTC. Translation gives CASSAGGGGEETQYF.

This clone came up once. The rearrangement uses TRBV27 and TRBJ2-3; 11 bases agree with TRBD2. CDR3 size: 17 residues. Germline CDR1 is MNHEY and CDR2 is SMNVEV (reference sequence). The V segment lost 2 bases and the J segment 4 bases; nucleotides outside the gene matches: 8. CDR3 residues: CASSLVFATSGADTQYF. The CDR3 region has the DNA TGTGCCAGCAGTTTAGTCTTCGCGACTAGCGGGGCAGATACGCAGTATTTT.